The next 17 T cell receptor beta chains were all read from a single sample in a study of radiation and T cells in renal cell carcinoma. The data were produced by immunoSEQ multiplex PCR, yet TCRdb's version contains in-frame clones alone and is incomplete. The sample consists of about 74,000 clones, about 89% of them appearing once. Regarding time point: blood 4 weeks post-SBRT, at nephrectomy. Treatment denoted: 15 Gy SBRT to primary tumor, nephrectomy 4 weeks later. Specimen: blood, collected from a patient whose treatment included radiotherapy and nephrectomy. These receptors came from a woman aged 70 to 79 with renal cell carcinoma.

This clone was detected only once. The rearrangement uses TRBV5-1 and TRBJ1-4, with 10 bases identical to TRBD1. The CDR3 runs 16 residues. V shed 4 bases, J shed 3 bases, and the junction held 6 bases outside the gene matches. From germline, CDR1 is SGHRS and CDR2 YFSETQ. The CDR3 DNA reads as TGCGCCAGCAGCCCGCGACAGGGGGCAGCTAATGAAAAACTGTTTTTT. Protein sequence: CASSPRQGAANEKLFF.

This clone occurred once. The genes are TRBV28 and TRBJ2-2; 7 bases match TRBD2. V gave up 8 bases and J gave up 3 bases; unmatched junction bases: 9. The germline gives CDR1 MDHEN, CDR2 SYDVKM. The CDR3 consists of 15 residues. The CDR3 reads CASPRRGSYTGELFF. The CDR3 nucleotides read TGTGCCAGCCCCCGGCGGGGGTCTTACACCGGGGAGCTGTTTTTT.

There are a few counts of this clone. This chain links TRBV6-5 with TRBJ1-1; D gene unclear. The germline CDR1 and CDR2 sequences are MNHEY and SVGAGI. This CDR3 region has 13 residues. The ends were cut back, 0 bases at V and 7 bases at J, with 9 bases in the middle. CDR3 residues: CASSYSRTVEAFF. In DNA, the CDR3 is TGTGCCAGCAGTTACTCACGGACCGTTGAAGCTTTCTTT.

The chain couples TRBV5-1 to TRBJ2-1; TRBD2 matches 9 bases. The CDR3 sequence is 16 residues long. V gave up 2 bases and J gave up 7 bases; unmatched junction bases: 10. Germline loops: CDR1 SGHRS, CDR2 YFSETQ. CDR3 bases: TGCGCCAGCAGCTTTGGCGGGGGGGCCATGAAAAATGAGCAGTTCTTC. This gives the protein CASSFGGGAMKNEQFF.

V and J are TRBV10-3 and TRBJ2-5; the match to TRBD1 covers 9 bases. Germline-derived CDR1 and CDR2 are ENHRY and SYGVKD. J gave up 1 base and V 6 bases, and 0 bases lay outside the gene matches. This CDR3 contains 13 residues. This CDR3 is CAIRGQGQETQYF. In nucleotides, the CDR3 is TGTGCCATCAGGGGACAGGGCCAAGAGACCCAGTACTTC.

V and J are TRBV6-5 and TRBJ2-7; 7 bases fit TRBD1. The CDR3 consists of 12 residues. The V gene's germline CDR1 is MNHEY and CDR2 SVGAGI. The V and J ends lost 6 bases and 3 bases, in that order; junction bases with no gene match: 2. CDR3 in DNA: TGTGCCAGCAGGGACAGGAACTACGAGCAGTACTTC. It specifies CASRDRNYEQYF.

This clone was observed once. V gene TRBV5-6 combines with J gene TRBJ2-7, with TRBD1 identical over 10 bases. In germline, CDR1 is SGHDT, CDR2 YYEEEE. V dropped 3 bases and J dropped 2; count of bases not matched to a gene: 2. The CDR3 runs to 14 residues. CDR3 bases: TGTGCCAGCAGCTACGGACAGGGGGCCTACGAGCAGTACTTC. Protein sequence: CASSYGQGAYEQYF.

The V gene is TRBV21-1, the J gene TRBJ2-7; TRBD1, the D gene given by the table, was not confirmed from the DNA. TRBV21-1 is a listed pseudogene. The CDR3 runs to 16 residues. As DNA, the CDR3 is TGTGCCAGCAGCCCGAGGGGGCAGGAAGGAACCTACGAGCAGTACTTC. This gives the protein CASSPRGQEGTYEQYF.

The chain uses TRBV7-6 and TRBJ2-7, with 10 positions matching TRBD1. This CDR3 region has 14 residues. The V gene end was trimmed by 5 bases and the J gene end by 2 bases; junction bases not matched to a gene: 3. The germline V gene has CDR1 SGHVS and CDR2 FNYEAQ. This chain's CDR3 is CASSPGQGAYEQYF. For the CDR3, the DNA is TGTGCCAGCAGCCCAGGACAGGGGGCCTACGAGCAGTACTTC.

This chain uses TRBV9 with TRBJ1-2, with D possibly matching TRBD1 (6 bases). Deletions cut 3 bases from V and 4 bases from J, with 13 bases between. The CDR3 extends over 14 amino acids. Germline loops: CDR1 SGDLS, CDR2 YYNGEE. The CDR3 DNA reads TGTGCCAGCAGCGCCGCGGACAGCCGCTATGGCTACACCTTC. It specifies CASSAADSRYGYTF.

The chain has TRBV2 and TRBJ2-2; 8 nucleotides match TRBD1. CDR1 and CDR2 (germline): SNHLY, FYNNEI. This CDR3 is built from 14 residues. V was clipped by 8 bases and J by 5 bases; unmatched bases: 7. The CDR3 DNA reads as TGTGCCAGCGGGGGACAGGCGGGGACCGGGGAGCTGTTTTTT. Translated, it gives CASGGQAGTGELFF.

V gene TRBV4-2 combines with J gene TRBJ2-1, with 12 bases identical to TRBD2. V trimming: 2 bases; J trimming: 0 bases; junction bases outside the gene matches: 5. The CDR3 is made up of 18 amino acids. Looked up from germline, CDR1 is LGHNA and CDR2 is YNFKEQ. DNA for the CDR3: TGTGCCAGCAGCCAACTCACTAGCGGGGGGAGCTCCTACAATGAGCAGTTCTTC. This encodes CASSQLTSGGSSYNEQFF.

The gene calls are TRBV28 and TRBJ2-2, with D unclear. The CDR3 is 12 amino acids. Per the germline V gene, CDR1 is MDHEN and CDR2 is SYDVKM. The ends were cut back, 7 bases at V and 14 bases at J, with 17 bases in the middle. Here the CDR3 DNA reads TGTGCCAGCACCGCTGGCCCGTACGCTCTGTTTTTT. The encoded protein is CASTAGPYALFF.

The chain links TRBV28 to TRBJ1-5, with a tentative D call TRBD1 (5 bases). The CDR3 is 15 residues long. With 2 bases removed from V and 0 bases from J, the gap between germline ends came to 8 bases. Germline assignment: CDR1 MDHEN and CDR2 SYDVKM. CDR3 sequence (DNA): TGTGCCAGCAGTTTAATGGGACCTAGCAATCAGCCCCAGCATTTT. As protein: CASSLMGPSNQPQHF.

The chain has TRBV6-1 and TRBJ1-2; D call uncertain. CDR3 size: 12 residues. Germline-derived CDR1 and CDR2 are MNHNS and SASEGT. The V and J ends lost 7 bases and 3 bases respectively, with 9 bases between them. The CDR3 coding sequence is TGTGCCAGCACTTCAGACGACTATGGCTACACCTTC. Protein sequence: CASTSDDYGYTF.

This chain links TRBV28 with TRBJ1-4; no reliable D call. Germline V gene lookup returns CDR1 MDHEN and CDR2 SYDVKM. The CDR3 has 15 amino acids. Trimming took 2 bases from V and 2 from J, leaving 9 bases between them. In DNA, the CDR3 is TGTGCCAGCAGTTTAACGGGGAGCACTAATGAAAAACTGTTTTTT. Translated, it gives CASSLTGSTNEKLFF. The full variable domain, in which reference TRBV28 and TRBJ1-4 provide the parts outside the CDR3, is DVKVTQSSRYLVKRTGEKVFLECVQDMDHENMFWYRQDPGLGLRLIYFSYDVKMKEKGDIPEGYSVSREKKERFSLILESASTNQTSMYLCASSLTGSTNEKLFFGSGTQLSVL.

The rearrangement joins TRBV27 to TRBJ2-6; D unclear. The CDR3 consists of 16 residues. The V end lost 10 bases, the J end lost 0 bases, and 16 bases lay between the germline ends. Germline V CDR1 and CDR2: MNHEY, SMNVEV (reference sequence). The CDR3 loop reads CATSFGQISGANVLTF. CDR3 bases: TGTGCCACCTCCTTTGGGCAGATCTCTGGGGCCAACGTCCTGACTTTC. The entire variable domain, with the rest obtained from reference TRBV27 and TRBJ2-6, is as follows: EAQVTQNPRYLITVTGKKLTVTCSQNMNHEYMSWYRQDPGLGLRQIYYSMNVEVTDKGDVPEGYKVSRKEKRNFPLILESPSPNQTSLYFCATSFGQISGANVLTFGAGSRLTVL.